What follows are 14 T cell receptor beta chains derived from one specimen sequenced in a study of OX40 agonist ivuxolimab in advanced cancers. This table comes from immunoSEQ multiplex PCR, and its TCRdb copy is limited to in-frame clones, with some not included. The repertoire includes tens of thousands of clones, around nine tenths of them detected once, and 10% to 15% sits in the top ten. The source material was CD4+ or CD8+ T cells sorted from blood, sampled in a trial of the OX40 agonist ivuxolimab. The receptors come from an adult with an advanced solid tumor such as melanoma, head and neck, liver or kidney cancer.

The chain is built from TRBV19 and TRBJ1-2, with TRBD1 as a possible D gene (6 bases). V lost 3 bases, J lost 6 bases, and 11 bases lay in between. Germline V lookup: CDR1 LNHDA, CDR2 SQIVND (reference sequence). This CDR3 has 13 residues. CDR3 region: CASSIGGVHGYTF. The DNA of the CDR3 is TGTGCCAGTAGTATTGGGGGCGTCCATGGCTACACCTTC. Using reference TRBV19 and TRBJ1-2 for the parts outside the CDR3, the full variable domain is DGGITQSPKYLFRKEGQNVTLSCEQNLNHDAMYWYRQDPGQGLRLIYYSQIVNDFQKGDIAEGYSVSREKKESFPLTVTSAQKNPTAFYLCASSIGGVHGYTFGSGTRLTVV.

The rearrangement joins TRBV4-1 to TRBJ2-3, with 8 bases lining up with TRBD2. Germline V gives CDR1 MGHRA, CDR2 YSYEKL. The CDR3 is 16 amino acids. The trim removed 1 base at V and 4 bases at J, leaving 7 bases unmatched. This CDR3 reads CASSQGVSGISDTQYF. The CDR3, as DNA: TGCGCCAGCAGCCAAGGGGTTAGCGGGATTTCAGATACGCAGTATTTT.

This clone appeared a few times. V usage is TRBV9 and J usage is TRBJ1-1; D uncertain. The germline V gene has CDR1 SGDLS and CDR2 YYNGEE. With 4 bases removed from V and 6 bases from J, the gap between germline ends came to 19 bases. The CDR3 is made up of 15 amino acids. This chain's CDR3 is CASSPTKSGRSEAFF. As DNA, the CDR3 is TGTGCCAGCAGCCCGACAAAGAGCGGGAGGTCTGAAGCTTTCTTT.

Turning to this clone: Other nucleotide sequences from this sample produce the same CDR3. The rearrangement links TRBV15 to TRBJ2-3; the D gene is possibly TRBD2 (6 bases). CDR1 is LNHNV, CDR2 YYDKDF, per germline (reference sequence). The CDR3 spans 15 residues. Trimming removed 0 bases at V and 5 bases at J, with 12 bases between. CDR3 nucleotides: TGTGCCACCAGCAGAGACCGGGAGCTGGGAGATACGCAGTATTTT. This translates into CATSRDRELGDTQYF.

The chain employs TRBV6-6 and TRBJ2-7; D is perhaps TRBD2 (5 bases). The germline V gene has CDR1 MNHNY and CDR2 SVGAGI (reference sequence). Trimming shortened V by 8 bases and J by 2 bases, and 10 bases separated the two germline ends. The CDR3 runs 12 residues. CDR3 sequence: CASGAAPYEQYF. CDR3 DNA: TGTGCCAGCGGAGCGGCCCCCTACGAGCAGTACTTC.

The rearrangement uses TRBV7-2 and TRBJ2-3; TRBD1 might be the D (6 bases). Germline V gene data show CDR1 as SGHTA and CDR2 as FQGNSA. V dropped 3 bases and J dropped 0 bases, with 7 bases sitting between them. CDR3 length: 14 amino acids. The CDR3 bases are TGTGCCAGCAGCTTTGACAGGAGCACAGATACGCAGTATTTT. It yields the protein CASSFDRSTDTQYF.

The V call is TRBV5-6, the J call TRBJ2-7, with TRBD1 identical over 8 bases. V gave up 4 bases and J gave up 2 bases; unmatched junction bases: 14. Per germline, CDR1 SGHDT and CDR2 YYEEEE. This CDR3 region has 17 residues. CDR3 coding DNA: TGTGCCAGCAGCCTGAACTTAGGACAGGGAATAACCTACGAGCAGTACTTC. Translation gives CASSLNLGQGITYEQYF.

The chain combines TRBV7-9 with TRBJ1-4; TRBD1 matches at 9 bases. CDR1 and CDR2 (germline): SEHNR, FQNEAQ (reference sequence). This CDR3 has 18 residues. V was pared by 5 bases and J by 4 bases, with 14 bases of the junction left unmatched. The CDR3 region is CASSHTARDREGNEKLFF. The DNA of the CDR3 is TGTGCCAGCAGCCATACGGCCCGGGACAGGGAGGGTAATGAAAAACTGTTTTTT. The entire variable domain, with the rest obtained from reference TRBV7-9 and TRBJ1-4, is as follows: DTGVSQNPRHKITKRGQNVTFRCDPISEHNRLYWYRQTLGQGPEFLTYFQNEAQLEKSRLLSDRFSAERPKGSFSTLEIQRTEQGDSAMYLCASSHTARDREGNEKLFFGSGTQLSVL.

DNA of the CDR3: TGTGCCAGCAGCCCCGGAGGGTTCTCCTACGAGCAGTACTTC. Translating it yields CASSPGGFSYEQYF. The V and J genes are TRBV9 and TRBJ2-7; the D gene is possibly TRBD2 (6 bases). CDR3 size: 14 residues. CDR1 and CDR2 from the germline V gene are SGDLS and YYNGEE. V was cut by 4 bases and J by 0 bases, with 11 bases left in between.

This chain joins TRBV28 and TRBJ1-1; D uncertain. Germline assignment: CDR1 MDHEN and CDR2 SYDVKM. The CDR3 length is 13 residues. Between the trimmed V and J ends, which lost 2 bases and 2 bases, there was a span of 6 bases. CDR3 nucleotides: TGTGCCAGCAGTTTACAGGAAAACACTGAAGCTTTCTTT. Amino acid sequence: CASSLQENTEAFF.

The chain couples TRBV27 to TRBJ2-7; D possibly corresponds to TRBD2 (5 bases). The CDR3 is 12 residues long. V was pared by 4 bases and J by 7 bases, with 11 bases between. CDR1 MNHEY and CDR2 SMNVEV come from the germline V gene (reference sequence). CDR3 in amino acids: CASSSGPGEQYF. CDR3 in DNA: TGTGCCAGCAGTTCCGGTCCGGGAGAGCAGTACTTC.

The DNA for the CDR3 is TGTGCCACCAGCGGGGGAACAGGGGTGGTTGAAGCTTTCTTT. This sequence encodes CATSGGTGVVEAFF. The V and J genes are TRBV15 and TRBJ1-1; 7 bases fit TRBD1. The CDR3 covers 14 residues. The V segment lost 5 bases and the J segment 7 bases; nucleotides outside the gene matches: 10. From germline, CDR1 is LNHNV and CDR2 YYDKDF (reference sequence).

The chain's CDR3 is CTSSQDGQPPGSGVWNEQFF. As DNA, the CDR3 is TGCACCAGCAGCCAAGATGGCCAACCCCCAGGCAGCGGGGTTTGGAATGAGCAGTTCTTC. J is TRBJ2-1 and V is TRBV1; whether TRBD2, the table's D call, matches the DNA was not checked. TRBV1 represents a pseudogene. The CDR3 runs 20 residues.

Concerning this clone: A single base separates this from a much larger clone, so it may be a read error. The V and J genes are TRBV28 and TRBJ2-7; D may be TRBD1 (5 bases). The germline CDR1 and CDR2 sequences are MDHEN and SYDVKM. This CDR3 is built from 12 residues. Trimming removed 6 bases at V and 3 bases at J, with 9 bases between. This CDR3 reads CASSSDSYEQYF. DNA of the CDR3: TGTGCCAGCAGCTCAGACAGCTACGAGCAGTACTTC.